The entry that follows covers one TCR beta chain sequence. Its target antigen remains unknown. Base qualities were left out, and no much larger clone turns up one base away. Sequences MNHEY (CDR1) and SMNVEV (CDR2) are obtained from the germline V gene (reference sequence). V loses 2 bases of germline sequence and J loses 8 bases, and the interval between the two ends is 18 bases. Including cysteine and phenylalanine, the CDR3 has 15 amino acids. The read is trimmed to its CDR3 DNA, 45 bases read in frame from base 1. The 39 donors, aged about 6 to 95 years, were systemically healthy Caucasian individuals from Russia. Each donor gave 8 to 10 milliliters of peripheral blood, collected into EDTA-treated Vacutainer tubes. PBMCs were isolated by Ficoll-Paque density-gradient centrifugation, with at least 6 million obtained per sample. Trizol reagent was used to extract total RNA from the PBMCs, yielding at least 6 micrograms per sample. Naive CD45RAhigh/CD27high T cell percentages were measured by flow cytometry on a PBMC aliquot from every donor.

The library was prepared using 5' RACE. Sequencing was carried out with an Illumina HiSeq 2500. The second PCR ran for roughly 6 to 11 cycles and used a J-beta primer mix along with a sample-barcoded 5' primer. Each TCR beta cDNA molecule received a unique molecular identifier from a template-switch 5' adaptor carrying 12 random nucleotides. At least 2.5 million CDR3-containing paired-end reads were obtained from each sample. The Mint cDNA synthesis kit, primed by a TRBC-specific oligonucleotide, was used to synthesize first-strand cDNA from all RNA. All cDNA was treated with uracil-DNA glycosylase and then went through a first 18-cycle PCR with the universal primers M1SS and BC2_uni_R. Concerning the study's data processing: Each sample was normalized by randomly selecting 1 million high-quality reads, each carrying a distinct molecular identifier. Instead of being binned into consensus sequences, reads that shared molecular identifiers were thrown out. MiTCR, with a Q25 quality threshold and the strictest error-elimination algorithm, was used for CDR3 identification, clonotype clustering and error correction. A nonparametric unseen species model with Euler transformation was used to estimate a lower bound on total TCR beta diversity. Clones were called with MiXCR by TCRdb after fastp trimmed the public reads at Q25, and only in-frame beta chains were retained. Each CDR3 protein appears once, grouped with its most common genes and DNA. The V and J calls come from TCRdb's annotation, not from the publication. The sample has 1.4 million or so distinct CDR3 sequences on record, about 45% of them singletons. The top ten hold about 4.1% of the sample.

These data belong to a study of blood T cells in healthy people across ages (dated by TCRdb to the mid-2010s). The study in broad terms: In model experiments, roughly one uniquely barcoded TCR beta cDNA molecule per two T cells was captured by template switching. The donors were split into four age groups: young (average around 17 years), middle-aged (39), aged (more than 60) and long-lived (approximately 80). To track age-related changes in TCR beta repertoire diversity, the study relied on deep sequencing normalized with unique cDNA molecular identifiers. For two donors (one aged 18 to 30 and one aged 80 or older), the study analyzed two additional independent replicas of 1 million unique cDNA reads from the same blood draw. To avoid experimental bias, donors of different ages were spread randomly across the sequencing lanes. Results and caveats for the whole study, not just this receptor: Estimates of total diversity from one million sequenced T cells were regarded as lower bounds and underestimates. Since profiling was done on bulk unsorted PBMCs, naive and antigen-experienced compartments could not be conclusively compared. Observed TCR beta diversity correlated strongly with the percentage of naive T cells measured by flow cytometry. Compared with the aged group, the long-lived group had more naive CD4+ T cells, fewer expanded clones and increased TCR diversity, a pattern suggesting age selection. Observed TCR beta diversity per million T cells fell roughly linearly with age, and a significant reduction was already apparent by age around 40. Donor CMV infection status was unknown, potentially confounding age-related changes in expanded clonotypes.

Source material: blood. The rearrangement combines TRBV27 with TRBJ1-2, with the D gene too uncertain to name. The TCR comes from a woman in her late teens or twenties in good health. The nucleotide sequence is TGTGCCAGCAGTTTAAACCCCCGGACTCGAGAGGGCTACACCTTC. The resulting protein is CASSLNPRTREGYTF.